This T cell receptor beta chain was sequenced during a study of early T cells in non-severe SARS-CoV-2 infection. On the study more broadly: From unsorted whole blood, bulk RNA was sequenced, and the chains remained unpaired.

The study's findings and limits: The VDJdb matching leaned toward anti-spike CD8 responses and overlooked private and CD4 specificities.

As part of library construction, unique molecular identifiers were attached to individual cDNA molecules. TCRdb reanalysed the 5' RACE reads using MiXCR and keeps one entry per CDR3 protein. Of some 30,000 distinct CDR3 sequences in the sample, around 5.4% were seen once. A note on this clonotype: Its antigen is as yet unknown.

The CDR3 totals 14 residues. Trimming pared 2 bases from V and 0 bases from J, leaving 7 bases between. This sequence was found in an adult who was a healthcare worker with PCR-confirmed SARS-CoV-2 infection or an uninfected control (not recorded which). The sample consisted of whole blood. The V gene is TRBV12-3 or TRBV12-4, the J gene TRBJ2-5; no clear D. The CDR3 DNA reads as TGTGCCAGCAGTTTAATCCGGGACCAAGAGACCCAGTACTTC. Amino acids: CASSLIRDQETQYF.